What follows are 21 T cell receptor beta chains derived from one specimen sequenced in a study of STAT5B mutations in CD4+ large granular lymphocyte leukemia (dated by TCRdb to between 2022 and 2023). Receptor libraries were prepared by the immunoSEQ multiplex PCR assay. TCRdb carries this immuneACCESS record with in-frame sequences only. Its versions omit some clonotypes, under half of them owing to an unresolved V gene in the studies checked, with the rest unexplained. For this sample the table gives fewer than 40,000 clones, of which around 80% were detected only once. Around 7% of the sample goes to the ten largest clones. The source material was CD4+ T cells from blood buffy coats. Receptor source: a human donor in good health.

The rearrangement links TRBV29-1 to TRBJ2-3; no clear D. Germline lookup yields CDR1 SQVTM and CDR2 ANQGSEA. The CDR3 extends over 13 amino acids. Trimming took 2 bases from V and 1 from J, leaving 7 bases between them. DNA of the CDR3: TGCAGCGTTGAACTCCGAGGCACAGATACGCAGTATTTT. Translated: CSVELRGTDTQYF.

The chain couples TRBV7-9 to TRBJ2-1; D possibly corresponds to TRBD1 (6 bases). CDR3 length equals 11 residues. V was cut by 8 bases and J by 10 bases, with 12 bases left in between. Germline CDR1 is SEHNR and CDR2 is FQNEAQ (reference sequence). In DNA form, the CDR3 reads TGTGCCAGCTCTTCAGGGGCCGAGCAGTTCTTC. Translated: CASSSGAEQFF.

The chain joins TRBV7-2 to TRBJ2-1; D may be TRBD1 (5 bases). The length of the CDR3 is 14 residues. V was clipped by 1 base and J by 10 bases, with 14 bases between them. Looked up from germline, CDR1 is SGHTA and CDR2 is FQGNSA. DNA of the CDR3: TGTGCCAGCAGCTTAGGTCATGGGGCCCGGGAGCAGTTCTTC. Amino acids: CASSLGHGAREQFF.

This clone has only a few counts. The rearrangement uses TRBV28 and TRBJ1-6, with 7 bases aligning to TRBD1. Per the germline V gene, CDR1 is MDHEN and CDR2 is SYDVKM. V lost 6 bases and J lost 10; bases outside the gene matches: 15. The CDR3 spans 16 residues. The chain's CDR3 is CASRPTTGAINSPLHF. CDR3 sequence (DNA): TGTGCCAGCAGACCTACCACAGGGGCCATAAACTCACCCCTCCACTTT.

This clone was recorded only once. The chain joins TRBV6-6 to TRBJ1-5, with D perhaps matching TRBD1 (5 bases). CDR3 size: 14 residues. V lost 7 bases and J lost 0, with 10 bases in between. Germline assignment: CDR1 MNHNY and CDR2 SVGAGI (reference sequence). The chain's CDR3 is CASNQGNSNQPQHF. DNA for the CDR3: TGTGCCAGCAACCAGGGTAATAGCAATCAGCCCCAGCATTTT.

This clone was detected only a few times. This sequence joins TRBV7-9 and TRBJ1-5; a possible D gene is TRBD1 (5 bases). The CDR3 runs to 17 residues. Trimming stripped 0 bases from V and 1 base from J, with 13 bases between. The V gene's germline CDR1 is SEHNR and CDR2 FQNEAQ (reference sequence). The CDR3 sequence: CASSLAVSGNSNQPQHF. For the CDR3, the DNA is TGTGCCAGCAGCTTAGCGGTTTCAGGGAACAGCAATCAGCCCCAGCATTTT.

J is TRBJ2-5 and V is TRBV27; 7 bases fit TRBD1. Per the germline V gene, CDR1 is MNHEY and CDR2 is SMNVEV (reference sequence). The CDR3 runs to 15 residues. After removal of 5 bases from V and 4 bases from J, the junction contained 10 bases not matched to a gene. The CDR3 protein is CASSPLRDRVETQYF. The CDR3, as DNA: TGTGCCAGCAGTCCCCTCCGCGACAGGGTAGAGACCCAGTACTTC.

The chain combines TRBV7-2 with TRBJ2-7; D is perhaps TRBD1 (5 bases). Germline V gene data show CDR1 as SGHTA and CDR2 as FQGNSA. The CDR3 has 13 residues. Trimming took off 4 bases at V and 7 bases at J, with 14 bases between the two ends. CDR3 sequence (DNA): TGTGCCAGCAGCTCCCTGGGCCAGGGTGAGCAGTACTTC. It codes for CASSSLGQGEQYF.

The genes are TRBV2 and TRBJ2-1; 9 bases agree with TRBD1. This CDR3 region has 17 residues. Germline-derived CDR1 and CDR2 are SNHLY and FYNNEI. After removal of 6 bases from V and 7 bases from J, the junction contained 16 bases not matched to a gene. The CDR3 nucleotides are TGTGCCAGCAGGGAGGGGCTTTTCGGGACAGGGAGTAATGAGCAGTTCTTC. Residues: CASREGLFGTGSNEQFF.

The genes are TRBV5-1 and TRBJ2-1; D is uncertain. From germline, CDR1 is SGHRS and CDR2 YFSETQ. Trimming left V 2 bases short and J 10 bases short, with 19 bases between. There are 15 residues in the CDR3. CDR3 nucleotides: TGCGCCAGCAGCTTAGTCACCCAATTTAACGAGGAGCAGTTCTTC. This sequence encodes CASSLVTQFNEEQFF.

This sequence joins TRBV19 and TRBJ2-1; the match to TRBD2 covers 7 bases. This CDR3 contains 18 residues. V shed 4 bases, J shed 7 bases, and the junction held 19 bases outside the gene matches. Germline lookup yields CDR1 LNHDA and CDR2 SQIVND (reference sequence). The CDR3 bases are TGTGCCAGTAGTACCTCAGGCACCGGGACTTGGGGGGGAAATGAGCAGTTCTTC. Amino acid sequence: CASSTSGTGTWGGNEQFF.

The chain employs TRBV19 and TRBJ2-3; D is perhaps TRBD2 (5 bases). Germline CDR1 is LNHDA and CDR2 is SQIVND (reference sequence). Trimming cost V 6 bases and J 2 bases, with 15 bases left between them. This CDR3 comprises 15 residues. The CDR3 DNA reads TGTGCCAGTAGCCCCGTGAGGGAGTTCACAGATACGCAGTATTTT. Protein: CASSPVREFTDTQYF.

This clone was observed a single time. J is TRBJ2-7 and V is TRBV14, with D unresolved. The V end lost 4 bases, the J end lost 0 bases, and 10 bases lay between the germline ends. The CDR3 sequence is 14 residues long. In germline, CDR1 is SGHDN, CDR2 FVKESK. In DNA form, the CDR3 reads TGTGCCAGCAGCCTCGGACGCCGCTCCTACGAGCAGTACTTC. Protein: CASSLGRRSYEQYF.

The CDR3, as DNA: TGCGCCAGCAGCTACGGCGGGCAGAGCCCCTACAATGAGCAGTTCTTC. Amino acid sequence: CASSYGGQSPYNEQFF. This chain joins TRBV5-1 and TRBJ2-1, with D perhaps TRBD2 (5 bases). Per germline, CDR1 SGHRS and CDR2 YFSETQ. V lost 3 bases and J lost 2, with 15 bases in between. This CDR3 is built from 16 residues.

The rearrangement joins TRBV7-2 to TRBJ1-2; D unresolved. The CDR3 contains 15 residues. The V end was cut by 7 bases, the J end by 8 bases, with 23 bases between. Germline assignment: CDR1 SGHTA and CDR2 FQGNSA. CDR3 sequence (DNA): TGTGCCAGCAACTCGGGATCGTCCCCCTATAGAGGCTACACCTTC. Translation: CASNSGSSPYRGYTF.

This clone turned up a few times. The V call is TRBV7-6, the J call TRBJ2-7, with TRBD2 identical over 11 bases. Per the germline V gene, CDR1 is SGHVS and CDR2 is FNYEAQ. Trimming cost V 4 bases and J 2 bases; bases outside gene matches: 4. The CDR3 extends over 15 amino acids. CDR3 in amino acids: CASSSGLAAPYEQYF. The CDR3 DNA follows: TGTGCCAGCAGCTCGGGACTAGCGGCGCCCTACGAGCAGTACTTC.

The chain joins TRBV9 to TRBJ2-1; TRBD2 matches 9 bases. Losses at the gene ends were 4 bases for V and 7 bases for J; bases not matched to a gene: 12. The CDR3 extends over 16 amino acids. Germline assignment: CDR1 SGDLS and CDR2 YYNGEE. The CDR3 reads CASSISGRGGRNEQFF. CDR3 nucleotides: TGTGCCAGCAGCATTAGTGGGCGGGGGGGGAGAAATGAGCAGTTCTTC.

The chain recombines TRBV7-9 with TRBJ2-3, with D tentatively TRBD1 or TRBD2 (6 bases each). Per the germline V gene, CDR1 is SEHNR and CDR2 is FQNEAQ (reference sequence). This CDR3 is built from 14 residues. The ends were cut back, 4 bases at V and 2 bases at J, with 10 bases in the middle. The CDR3 protein is CASSSRGATDTQYF. CDR3 DNA: TGTGCCAGCAGCTCAAGGGGGGCCACAGATACGCAGTATTTT.

This chain joins TRBV10-2 and TRBJ1-5; 8 positions agree with TRBD1. The V gene end was trimmed by 2 bases and the J gene end by 1 base; junction bases not matched to a gene: 10. This CDR3 spans 18 amino acids. Germline V gene data show CDR1 as WSHSY and CDR2 as SAAADI. Here the CDR3 reads CASSERTGRGSSNQPQHF. Here the CDR3 DNA reads TGCGCCAGCAGTGAGAGGACAGGGAGAGGTTCCAGCAATCAGCCCCAGCATTTT.

This clone was seen only once. V gene TRBV11-3 combines with J gene TRBJ2-7; 7 bases agree with TRBD1. The germline V gene has CDR1 SGHNT and CDR2 YENEEA. Trimming at V came to 1 base and at J to 3 bases, leaving 18 bases not matched to a gene. The CDR3 length is 19 residues. Written as DNA, the CDR3 is TGTGCCAGCAGCTTAGTGGGGACAGATGTACGCCGAACGCGCTACGAGCAGTACTTC. It is translated as CASSLVGTDVRRTRYEQYF.

This clone was seen once. This chain joins TRBV27 and TRBJ2-3; D possibly corresponds to TRBD2 (6 bases). Germline-derived CDR1 and CDR2 are MNHEY and SMNVEV (reference sequence). The CDR3 is 16 residues long. V was clipped by 5 bases and J by 1 base, with 16 bases between them. CDR3 sequence (DNA): TGTGCCAGCAGTCCCCTGGCGGGGACGCGCACAGATACGCAGTATTTT. Encoded protein: CASSPLAGTRTDTQYF.